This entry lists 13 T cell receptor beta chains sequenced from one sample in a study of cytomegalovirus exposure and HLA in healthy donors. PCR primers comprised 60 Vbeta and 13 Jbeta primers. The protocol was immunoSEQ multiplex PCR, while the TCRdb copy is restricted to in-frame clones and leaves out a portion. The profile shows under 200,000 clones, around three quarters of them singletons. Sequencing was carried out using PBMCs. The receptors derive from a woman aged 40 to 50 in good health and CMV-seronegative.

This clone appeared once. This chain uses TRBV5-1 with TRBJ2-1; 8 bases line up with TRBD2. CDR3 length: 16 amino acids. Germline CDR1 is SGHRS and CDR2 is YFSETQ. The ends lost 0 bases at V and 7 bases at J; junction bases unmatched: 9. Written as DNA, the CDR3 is TGCGCCAGCAGCTTGGTTAGTAGCGGGGTTGGGAATGAGCAGTTCTTC. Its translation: CASSLVSSGVGNEQFF.

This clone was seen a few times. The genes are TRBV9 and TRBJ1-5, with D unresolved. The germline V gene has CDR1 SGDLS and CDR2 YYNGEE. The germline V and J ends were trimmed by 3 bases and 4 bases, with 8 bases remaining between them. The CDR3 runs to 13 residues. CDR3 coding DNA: TGTGCCAGCAGCGGTGACTGGAATCAGCCCCAGCATTTT. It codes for CASSGDWNQPQHF.

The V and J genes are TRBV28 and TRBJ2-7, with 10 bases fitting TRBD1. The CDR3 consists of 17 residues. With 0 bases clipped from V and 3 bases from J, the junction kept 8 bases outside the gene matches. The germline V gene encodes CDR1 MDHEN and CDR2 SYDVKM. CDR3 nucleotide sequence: TGTGCCAGCAGTTTATGGGGCAGGGGACAGGGGCACTACGAGCAGTACTTC. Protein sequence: CASSLWGRGQGHYEQYF. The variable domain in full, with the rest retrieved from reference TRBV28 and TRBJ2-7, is DVKVTQSSRYLVKRTGEKVFLECVQDMDHENMFWYRQDPGLGLRLIYFSYDVKMKEKGDIPEGYSVSREKKERFSLILESASTNQTSMYLCASSLWGRGQGHYEQYFGPGTRLTVT.

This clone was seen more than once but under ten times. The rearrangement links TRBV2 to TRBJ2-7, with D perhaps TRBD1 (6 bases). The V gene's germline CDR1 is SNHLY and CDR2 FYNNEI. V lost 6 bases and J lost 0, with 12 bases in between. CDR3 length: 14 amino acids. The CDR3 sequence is CASRFRDISYEQYF. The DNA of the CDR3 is TGTGCCAGCAGATTTAGGGACATCTCCTACGAGCAGTACTTC.

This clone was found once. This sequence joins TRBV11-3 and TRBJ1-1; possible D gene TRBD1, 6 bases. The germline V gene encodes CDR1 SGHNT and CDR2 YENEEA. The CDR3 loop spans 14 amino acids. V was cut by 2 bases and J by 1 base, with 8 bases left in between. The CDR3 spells CASSLRGWNTEAFF. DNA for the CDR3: TGTGCCAGCAGCTTAAGGGGGTGGAACACTGAAGCTTTCTTT.

CDR3 residues: CASSGSGGEGNEQFF. The CDR3 DNA follows: TGTGCCAGCAGCGGGAGCGGAGGGGAGGGAAATGAGCAGTTCTTC. The rearrangement links TRBV9 to TRBJ2-1; 7 nucleotides match TRBD2. There are 15 residues in the CDR3. Germline V lookup: CDR1 SGDLS, CDR2 YYNGEE. Trimming took 3 bases from V and 7 from J; bases not matched to a gene: 10.

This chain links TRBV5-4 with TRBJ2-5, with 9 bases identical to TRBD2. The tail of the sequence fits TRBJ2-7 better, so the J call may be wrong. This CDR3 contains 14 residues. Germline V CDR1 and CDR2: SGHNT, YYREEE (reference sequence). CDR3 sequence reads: CASSLPSGNDEQYF. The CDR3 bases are TGTGCCAGCAGCTTGCCTAGCGGGAACGACGAGCAGTACTTC.

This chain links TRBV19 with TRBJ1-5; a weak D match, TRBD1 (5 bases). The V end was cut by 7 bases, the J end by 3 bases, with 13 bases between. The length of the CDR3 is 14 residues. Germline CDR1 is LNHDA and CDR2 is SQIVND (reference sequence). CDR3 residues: CASNPDSNNQPQHF. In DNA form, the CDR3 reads TGTGCCAGTAATCCCGACAGCAACAATCAGCCCCAGCATTTT.

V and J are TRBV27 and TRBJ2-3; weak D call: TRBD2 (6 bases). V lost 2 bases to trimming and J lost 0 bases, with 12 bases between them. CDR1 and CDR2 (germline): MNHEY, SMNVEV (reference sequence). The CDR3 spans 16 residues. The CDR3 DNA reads TGTGCCAGCAGTTTAGGGGTAGCGGCTAGCACAGATACGCAGTATTTT. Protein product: CASSLGVAASTDTQYF.

In nucleotides, the CDR3 is TGTGCCAGCAGCTTAGCGCTGGCCATGAACGAGCAGTACTTC. Amino acids: CASSLALAMNEQYF. The chain combines TRBV7-8 with TRBJ2-7, with unresolved D. Germline values: CDR1 SGHVS, CDR2 FQNEAQ. The CDR3 is 14 amino acids. Trimming took off 0 bases at V and 5 bases at J, with 11 bases between the two ends.

In nucleotides, the CDR3 is TGTGCCAGCAGTTTTCAGGACAGGGCTGGAGGCTACACCTTC. Its translation is CASSFQDRAGGYTF. The gene calls are TRBV28 and TRBJ1-2, with 8 bases that match TRBD1. This CDR3 has 14 amino acids. Losses at the gene ends were 3 bases for V and 8 bases for J; bases not matched to a gene: 8. CDR1 is MDHEN, CDR2 SYDVKM, per germline.

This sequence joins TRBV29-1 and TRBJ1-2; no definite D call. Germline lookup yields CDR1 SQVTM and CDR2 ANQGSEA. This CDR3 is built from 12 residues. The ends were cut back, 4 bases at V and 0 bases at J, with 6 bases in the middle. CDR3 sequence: CSVVSTNYGYTF. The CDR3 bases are TGCAGCGTTGTTTCCACTAACTATGGCTACACCTTC.

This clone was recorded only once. The CDR3 nucleotides read TGCGCCAGCAGCTTCACAGGGGAAGGGAACAATGAGCAGTTCTTC. Its protein product is CASSFTGEGNNEQFF. The chain couples TRBV5-1 to TRBJ2-1, with 7 positions matching TRBD1. The CDR3 contains 15 residues. Germline V CDR1 and CDR2: SGHRS, YFSETQ. The ends lost 2 bases at V and 5 bases at J; junction bases unmatched: 7.